Listed below are T cell receptor beta chains from one sample, sequenced in a study of cytomegalovirus exposure and HLA in healthy donors. Repertoires were generated with immunoSEQ multiplex PCR, while TCRdb's copy carries only in-frame clones and drops some. The profile shows 150,000 to 200,000 clones, around 78% of them singletons. The sequencing input was PBMCs. The receptors derive from a middle-aged woman in good health and CMV-seronegative. Both conserved end residues are part of each CDR3. Fields, in order: D gene, CDR3 length, clone size, V gene, J gene, CDR3 protein, CDR3 DNA. D genes are given only for firm matches. Clone size is stated in some rows and not others, as once, few, many or a class when expanded.

>TRBD1|17|.|TRBV4-1|TRBJ2-2
CASSQASRTGGTGELFF
TGCGCCAGCAGCCAAGCCTCCCGGACAGGGGGCACCGGGGAGCTGTTTTTT
>.|18|.|TRBV6-1|TRBJ2-2
CASSEVSWTVANTGELFF
TGTGCCAGCAGTGAAGTCTCTTGGACAGTAGCCAACACCGGGGAGCTGTTTTTT
>TRBD1|15|.|TRBV27|TRBJ2-1
CASSPGTVNWNEQFF
TGTGCCAGCAGTCCCGGGACAGTTAACTGGAATGAGCAGTTCTTC
>TRBD1|16|.|TRBV10-2|TRBJ2-7
CASSEAGQGARGEQYF
TGCGCCAGCAGTGAGGCGGGACAGGGGGCGCGGGGAGAGCAGTACTTC
>TRBD2|16|.|TRBV6-6|TRBJ2-1
CASSSPGLAGANEQFF
TGTGCCAGCAGTTCGCCGGGACTAGCGGGGGCAAATGAGCAGTTCTTC
>.|16|few|TRBV27|TRBJ2-1
CASSLGGRGSYNEQFF
TGTGCCAGCAGTTTGGGCGGCAGGGGTTCCTACAATGAGCAGTTCTTC
>.|15|.|TRBV28|TRBJ1-4
CASSLYSRVGEKLFF
TGTGCCAGCAGTTTATATAGCAGGGTTGGGGAAAAACTGTTTTTT
>TRBD2|15|.|TRBV4-1|TRBJ2-1
CASSRGAGVVYEQFF
TGCGCCAGCAGCCGTGGAGCGGGGGTTGTCTATGAGCAGTTCTTC
>.|13|.|TRBV2|TRBJ2-5
CATSGFSQETQYF
TGTGCCACCTCCGGGTTTTCGCAAGAGACCCAGTACTTC
>.|14|.|TRBV6-1|TRBJ2-7
CASSEAGAKSEQYF
TGTGCCAGCAGTGAAGCTGGGGCAAAAAGCGAGCAGTACTTC
>TRBD2|15|.|TRBV6-1|TRBJ2-7
CASSAIAGEIYEQYF
TGTGCCAGCAGTGCTATAGCGGGGGAAATCTACGAGCAGTACTTC
>.|15|.|TRBV9|TRBJ2-1
CASSVSGAEGNEQFF
TGTGCCAGCAGCGTATCAGGGGCAGAGGGCAATGAGCAGTTCTTC
>TRBD2|16|.|TRBV6-6|TRBJ2-2
CASTQRVSGGAGELFF
TGTGCCAGCACCCAGAGGGTTAGCGGGGGGGCCGGGGAGCTGTTTTTT
>.|16|.|TRBV11-2|TRBJ1-1
CASSLDRPGLNTEAFF
TGTGCCAGCAGCTTAGATCGCCCGGGATTGAACACTGAAGCTTTCTTT
>.|12|.|TRBV10-3|TRBJ1-3
CAISDTGNTIYF
TGTGCCATCAGTGATACTGGAAACACCATATATTTT
>.|15|.|TRBV5-1|TRBJ2-2
CASRGGATHTGELFF
TGCGCCAGCAGGGGTGGGGCAACCCACACCGGGGAGCTGTTTTTT
>TRBD1|17|.|TRBV18|TRBJ1-1
CASSPVPTGTGSPEAFF
TGTGCCAGCTCACCAGTCCCCACCGGGACAGGGAGCCCTGAAGCTTTCTTT
>.|14|.|TRBV27|TRBJ1-1
CASSPGLLNTEAFF
TGTGCCAGCAGTCCTGGACTGTTGAACACTGAAGCTTTCTTT
>TRBD1|15|.|TRBV7-6|TRBJ2-7
CASSLAGQGAYEQYF
TGTGCCAGCAGCTTAGCTGGACAGGGGGCCTACGAGCAGTACTTC
>TRBD1|12|.|TRBV19|TRBJ1-1
CASMGQLVEAFF
TGTGCCAGTATGGGACAGTTAGTTGAAGCTTTCTTT
>.|15|.|TRBV4-2|TRBJ1-2
CASSQDRGANYGYTF
TGTGCCAGCAGCCAAGATAGGGGCGCTAACTATGGCTACACCTTC
>TRBD1|15|few|TRBV5-1|TRBJ2-1
CASSFRRTGGEEQFF
TGCGCCAGCAGCTTCAGGAGGACAGGGGGAGAGGAGCAGTTCTTC
>.|16|.|TRBV11-2|TRBJ1-1
CASNHFTGPLNTEAFF
TGTGCCAGCAACCATTTTACAGGGCCCTTGAACACTGAAGCTTTCTTT
>.|15|.|TRBV7-9|TRBJ2-5
CASSLSVAGMETQYF
TGTGCCAGCAGCCTAAGCGTGGCGGGGATGGAGACCCAGTACTTC
>.|13|once|TRBV2|TRBJ1-5
CASSEETGKPQHF
TGTGCCAGCAGTGAAGAGACCGGGAAGCCCCAGCATTTT
>TRBD1|14|.|TRBV6-5|TRBJ1-2
CASSGRTGNYGYTF
TGTGCCAGCAGTGGGCGGACAGGGAACTATGGCTACACCTTC